This TCR beta chain was sequenced in a study of Graves' ophthalmopathy and Graves' hyperthyroidism. Whole-study findings and limits: Blood samples also showed most expanded thyroid clonotypes exceeding 0.001 frequency.

RNA transcripts served as template for amplifying TCR beta CDR3 sequences. HTBI primers were used in a first-round RT-PCR, which preceded a second-round multiplex PCR. TCRdb redid the calling of the multiplex PCR reads with MiXCR, one entry per CDR3 protein. The sample consists of roughly 500,000 distinct CDR3 sequences, under 15% of them appearing once. With 2 bases clipped from V and 0 bases from J, the junction kept 4 bases outside the gene matches. This CDR3 has 14 residues. Germline loops: CDR1 DFQATT, CDR2 SNEGSKA (reference sequence). This clonotype occurred many times. The antigen remains undetermined.

The TCR sequence derives from a woman in her twenties or thirties with Graves' ophthalmopathy. The genes are TRBV20-1 and TRBJ2-7; 7 bases fit TRBD1. The specimen sequenced was blood. The CDR3: CSARTGTVSYEQYF. The CDR3 DNA is TGCAGTGCTAGAACCGGGACAGTCTCCTACGAGCAGTACTTC.